This T cell receptor beta chain was captured by sequencing in a study of T cell responses to AZD1222 COVID-19 vaccine. Profiled with immunoSEQ multiplex PCR; TCRdb holds only in-frame clones, not every one. Of about 86,000 clones in the sample, roughly 90% were seen once. Sequenced here: peripheral blood, sampled on day 0 of AZD1222 vaccination. This TCR was sampled from an adult in good health.

CDR3 amino acids: CAWRVASQSYGYTF. In nucleotides, the CDR3 is TGTGCCTGGAGGGTAGCAAGCCAGTCTTATGGCTACACCTTC. The gene calls are TRBV30 and TRBJ1-2; D gene ambiguous. The germline V gene has CDR1 GTSNPN and CDR2 SVGIG (reference sequence). The CDR3 covers 14 residues. The germline V and J ends were trimmed by 3 bases and 5 bases, with 16 bases remaining between them.